Below, one TCR beta chain is given with its context. Its matching antigen is unknown. The data were taken from a study of cytotoxic CD8 clonotypes in ibrutinib-treated CLL. General study results and limits: Stable or contracted on treatment, public clonotypes were also uncommon. Sustained-remission patients were sampled at one set of times and progressing patients at different ones.

Sequencing was designed to attain a depth spanning 1 in 200,000 to 1 in 1 million T cells. Assay: immunoSEQ multiplex PCR; the TCRdb copy retains only in-frame clones and omits some. Among roughly 30,000 clones, about three quarters were seen once, and the ten largest hold roughly 48%. Germline CDR1 reads MNHNY; CDR2 reads SVGAGI (reference sequence). This CDR3 comprises 15 residues. With 2 bases clipped from V and 8 bases from J, the junction kept 5 bases outside the gene matches. This receptor was obtained from a human donor with chronic lymphocytic leukemia. V gene TRBV6-6 combines with J gene TRBJ2-2, with 10 bases lining up with TRBD1. The source was PBMCs, collected after 36 months of ibrutinib treatment. CDR3 sequence: CASSYPTGGRGELFF. Written as DNA, the CDR3 is TGTGCCAGCAGTTACCCGACAGGGGGCAGGGGGGAGCTGTTTTTT.